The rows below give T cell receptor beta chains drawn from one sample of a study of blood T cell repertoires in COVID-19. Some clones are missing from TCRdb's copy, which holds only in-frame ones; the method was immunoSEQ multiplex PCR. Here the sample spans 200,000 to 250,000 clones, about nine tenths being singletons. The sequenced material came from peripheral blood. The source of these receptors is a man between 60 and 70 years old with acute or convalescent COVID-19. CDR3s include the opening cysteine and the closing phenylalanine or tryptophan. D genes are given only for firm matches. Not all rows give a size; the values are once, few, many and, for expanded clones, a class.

TGTGCCAGCAGCTTTACAACGGGAGGATCCACCGGGGAGCTGTTTTTT	CASSFTTGGSTGELFF	TRBD2	-	TRBJ2-2	TRBV7-2
TGCGCCAGCAGCCTGACAGGAGCACAAGAGACCCAGTACTTC	CASSLTGAQETQYF	-	-	TRBJ2-5	TRBV5-1
TGCGCCAGCAGCCCCGGACAGGGGGCTATTTATGGCTACACCTTC	CASSPGQGAIYGYTF	TRBD1	-	TRBJ1-2	TRBV5-1
TGTGCCACGACACCGGGACTTCCTGGGTTCGAGCAGTACTTC	CATTPGLPGFEQYF	-	once	TRBJ2-7	TRBV6-5
TGTGCCAGCAGCTCGCGAGGAGGTGTAGATGGCTACACCTTC	CASSSRGGVDGYTF	-	-	TRBJ1-2	TRBV7-9
TGTGCCTGGGTGACAGGTTCGGGAGATACGCAGTATTTT	CAWVTGSGDTQYF	-	-	TRBJ2-3	TRBV30
TGTGCCAGTGGATATAGCGGGGCGTACAATGAGCAGTTCTTC	CASGYSGAYNEQFF	TRBD2	-	TRBJ2-1	TRBV19
TGTGCCAGCAGGCACAGAGACCACTATGGCTACACCTTC	CASRHRDHYGYTF	-	-	TRBJ1-2	TRBV27
TGTGCCAGTAGTATTGAGGCCTCCGGACAGGGAATTAATGGCTACACCTTC	CASSIEASGQGINGYTF	TRBD1	-	TRBJ1-2	TRBV19
TGTGCCAGCGGACAGGGGTTATATGGCTACACCTTC	CASGQGLYGYTF	TRBD1	once	TRBJ1-2	TRBV12-3/TRBV12-4
TGTGCCAGCAGCCAAAGCGGGACAGGGGACGAGCAGTACTTC	CASSQSGTGDEQYF	TRBD1	-	TRBJ2-7	TRBV9
TGTGCCAGCAGTGGAGGGGGCCTGGCAACTAATGAAAAACTGTTTTTT	CASSGGGLATNEKLFF	TRBD1	-	TRBJ1-4	TRBV28
TGTGCCAGCAGCCAAGAGGGACATAGTAATAACTATGGCTACACCTTC	CASSQEGHSNNYGYTF	-	-	TRBJ1-2	TRBV4-2
TGTGCCAGCAGTGAAGCGGTACAGACCAATTCACCCCTCCACTTT	CASSEAVQTNSPLHF	-	-	TRBJ1-6	TRBV6-1
TGTGCCAGCAGCCCTACTCGGGCAGGGGGCAATGAGCAGTTCTTC	CASSPTRAGGNEQFF	TRBD1	-	TRBJ2-1	TRBV13
TGTGCCAGCAGCCAAGCTCAGGGGGAAGCTTTCTTT	CASSQAQGEAFF	-	-	TRBJ1-1	TRBV3-1/TRBV3-2
TGTGCCTGGAGTGACCCTATGGCTAGCGGGAGGCCCAGCGCCTACAATGAGCAGTTCTTC	CAWSDPMASGRPSAYNEQFF	TRBD2	-	TRBJ2-1	TRBV30
TGCGCCAGCAAGATAGCGGGACTGGCAGATACGCAGTATTTT	CASKIAGLADTQYF	TRBD2	once	TRBJ2-3	TRBV5-1
TGTGCCACCAGTGACACCGGGACTGGGGAGCAGTACTTC	CATSDTGTGEQYF	-	-	TRBJ2-7	TRBV24-1
TGTGCCAGCAGCGAAGCGGGAGGCACCGTCAATGAGCAGTTCTTC	CASSEAGGTVNEQFF	TRBD2	-	TRBJ2-1	TRBV9
TGTGCCAGTACCTCAGGACAGGGGGCTATGATTTTCGATCAGCCCCAGCATTTT	CASTSGQGAMIFDQPQHF	TRBD1	-	TRBJ1-5	TRBV19
TGTGCCAGCAGCTTAGGACAAGGGGAGGGGCCGCTATATAATTCACCCCTCCACTTT	CASSLGQGEGPLYNSPLHF	-	-	TRBJ1-6	TRBV11-3
TGTGCCAGCAGCTTAGTTGGGACTAGCGGGAGTGAGACCCAGTACTTC	CASSLVGTSGSETQYF	TRBD2	-	TRBJ2-5	TRBV7-2
TGTGCCAGCAGCTTGTGGGGTAGCGGGAGGAACACCGGGGAGCTGTTTTTT	CASSLWGSGRNTGELFF	TRBD2	-	TRBJ2-2	TRBV5-6
TGTGCCACCAGTCCCCGCCGCCGGACAGGGAGGGACTGGGACGGGTACAATGAGCAGTTCTTC	CATSPRRRTGRDWDGYNEQFF	-	-	TRBJ2-1	TRBV15
TGCAGCGTTCAGGAAGGGCTTAGGGGAGAGACCCAGTACTTC	CSVQEGLRGETQYF	-	few	TRBJ2-5	TRBV29-1
TGTGCCAGCAGCCCCAGGACAGGCCCTGACTCCAAAAACATTCAGTACTTC	CASSPRTGPDSKNIQYF	TRBD1	-	TRBJ2-4	TRBV7-8
TGTGCCAGCAGCCCGGGACAGAACTATGGCTACACCTTC	CASSPGQNYGYTF	TRBD1	-	TRBJ1-2	TRBV7-9
TGTGCCAGCAGCCTGCGGACAGGGGAAGGTGAAAAACTGTTTTTT	CASSLRTGEGEKLFF	TRBD1	once	TRBJ1-4	TRBV9
TGTGCCACCAGTGCTGGGGGTGGCCGGGGGTCCTACGAGCAGTACTTC	CATSAGGGRGSYEQYF	-	-	TRBJ2-7	TRBV24-1
TGTGCCAGCAGCCGCCGAGATTCTCCCGAAAAACTGTTTTTT	CASSRRDSPEKLFF	-	-	TRBJ1-4	TRBV11-3
TGTGCCAGCAGCCAATGGACAGAGTATGGCTACACCTTC	CASSQWTEYGYTF	-	once	TRBJ1-2	TRBV3-1/TRBV3-2
TGTGCCAGTAGTATCACCAGGGCCACTGAAGCTTTCTTT	CASSITRATEAFF	-	-	TRBJ1-1	TRBV19
-	CASSTSTGGWPEAFF	-	-	TRBJ1-1	TRBV27
TGCAGTGCCGGAGAAACTGAAGCTTTCTTT	CSAGETEAFF	-	-	TRBJ1-1	TRBV20-1
TGCGCCAGCAGCGATGGACAGCAGTGGAACTATGGCTACACCTTC	CASSDGQQWNYGYTF	-	-	TRBJ1-2	TRBV5-1
TGTGCCAGCAGCCAAGTACTAGCGGCGCCCTACGAGCAGTACTTC	CASSQVLAAPYEQYF	TRBD2	-	TRBJ2-7	TRBV3-1/TRBV3-2
TGTGCCAGTAGTAGGGACAGGAGGACGAACGAGCAGTACTTC	CASSRDRRTNEQYF	TRBD1	-	TRBJ2-7	TRBV19
TGTGCCACCAATCCGGGAGGCTCCTACAATGAGCAGTTCTTC	CATNPGGSYNEQFF	TRBD2	once	TRBJ2-1	TRBV19
TGTGCCAGCAGCCAAGATGCCGGGACAGGGCGACATGGCTACACCTTC	CASSQDAGTGRHGYTF	TRBD1	-	TRBJ1-2	TRBV3-1/TRBV3-2
TGCAGTGCCGAGGGGGATGGCTACACCTTC	CSAEGDGYTF	-	-	TRBJ1-2	TRBV20-1
TGTGCCAGCAGCTTAGGGACAGTCAACACTGAAGCTTTCTTT	CASSLGTVNTEAFF	TRBD1	-	TRBJ1-1	TRBV7-3
TGTGCCAGCAGCGTGACAGGGGCCATTAGAACTAATGAAAAACTGTTTTTT	CASSVTGAIRTNEKLFF	TRBD1	few	TRBJ1-4	TRBV28
TGTGCCAGCAGCTTAGGGACAGGGGGGTCAGATAATTCACCCCTCCACTTT	CASSLGTGGSDNSPLHF	TRBD1	-	TRBJ1-6	TRBV7-2
TGTGCCAGCAGCTTATCGGGACAGGGGGATTATGGCTACACCTTC	CASSLSGQGDYGYTF	TRBD1	-	TRBJ1-2	TRBV7-2
TGTGCCAGCAAAGGGGGCCATGGGGGCCTCCACTTT	CASKGGHGGLHF	TRBD1	few	TRBJ1-6	TRBV28
TGTGCCAGCAGCTTGGGGGCTAGCGACGAGCAGTTCTTC	CASSLGASDEQFF	-	-	TRBJ2-1	TRBV5-6
TGCGCCAGCAGCCAAGGTGGGGCTAGCGGAGATACCACAGGAGCGGATGAGCAGTTCTTC	CASSQGGASGDTTGADEQFF	TRBD2	-	TRBJ2-1	TRBV4-3
TGTGCCAGCAGTTACTCCGCGGGAAACGGTCAGCCCCAGCATTTT	CASSYSAGNGQPQHF	-	-	TRBJ1-5	TRBV6-5
TGTGCCAGCAGCTTGCCGGTTAACACCGGGGAGCTGTTTTTT	CASSLPVNTGELFF	-	-	TRBJ2-2	TRBV7-2
TGTGCCAGCAGCTTAGCCGGGTGGACTGATGAAAAACTGTTTTTT	CASSLAGWTDEKLFF	-	-	TRBJ1-4	TRBV7-9
TGTGCCAGCAGCACAACAGGGAGTGCCCAGCATTTT	CASSTTGSAQHF	-	few	TRBJ1-5	TRBV7-9
TGCAGTGCTAGTCCCGGGAGGGGGGACACCGGGGAGCTGTTTTTT	CSASPGRGDTGELFF	TRBD2	-	TRBJ2-2	TRBV20-1
TGTGCCAGCAGATCCGGCTCTAGCGGGAGAATCTACGAGCAGTACTTC	CASRSGSSGRIYEQYF	TRBD2	once	TRBJ2-7	TRBV5-4
TGTGCCATCACTCCGACAGGGGGCTCCTACGAGCAGTACTTC	CAITPTGGSYEQYF	TRBD1	-	TRBJ2-7	TRBV10-3
TGTGCCAGTAGTATGCTGACTACCGCGAACACCGGGGAGCTGTTTTTT	CASSMLTTANTGELFF	-	once	TRBJ2-2	TRBV19
TGTGCCAGCAGCTTAAAAGGTCCCCTGGGGCATGAGCAGTTCTTC	CASSLKGPLGHEQFF	-	-	TRBJ2-1	TRBV7-2